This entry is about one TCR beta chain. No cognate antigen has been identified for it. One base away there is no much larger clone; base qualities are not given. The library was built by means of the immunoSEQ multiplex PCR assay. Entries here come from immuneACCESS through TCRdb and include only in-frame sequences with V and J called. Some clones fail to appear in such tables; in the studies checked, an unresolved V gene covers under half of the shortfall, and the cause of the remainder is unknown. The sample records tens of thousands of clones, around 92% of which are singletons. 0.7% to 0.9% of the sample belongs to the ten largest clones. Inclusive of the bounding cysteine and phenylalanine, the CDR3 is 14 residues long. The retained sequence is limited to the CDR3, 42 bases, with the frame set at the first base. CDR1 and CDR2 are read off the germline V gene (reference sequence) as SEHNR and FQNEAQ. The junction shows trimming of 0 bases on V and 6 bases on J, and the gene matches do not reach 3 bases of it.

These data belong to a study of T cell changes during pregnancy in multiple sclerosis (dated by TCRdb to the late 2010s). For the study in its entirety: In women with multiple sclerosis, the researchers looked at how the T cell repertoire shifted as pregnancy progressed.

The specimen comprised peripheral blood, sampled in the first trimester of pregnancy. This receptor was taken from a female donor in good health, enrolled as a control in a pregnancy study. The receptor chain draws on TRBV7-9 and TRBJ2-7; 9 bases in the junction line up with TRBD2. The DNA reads TGTGCCAGCAGCTTAGCCGGGACTAGCTTCGAGCAGTACTTC. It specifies CASSLAGTSFEQYF.